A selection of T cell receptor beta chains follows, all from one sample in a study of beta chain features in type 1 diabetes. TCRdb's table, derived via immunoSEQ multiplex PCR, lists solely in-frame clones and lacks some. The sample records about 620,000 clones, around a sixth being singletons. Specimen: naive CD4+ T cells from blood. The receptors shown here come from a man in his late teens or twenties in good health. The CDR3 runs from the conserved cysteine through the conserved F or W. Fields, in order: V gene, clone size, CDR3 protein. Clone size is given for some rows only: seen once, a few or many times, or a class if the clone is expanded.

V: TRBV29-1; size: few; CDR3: CSVEATGSGTYGYTF
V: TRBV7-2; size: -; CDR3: CASSTWTSGNTGELFF
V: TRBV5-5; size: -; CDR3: CASSLGRVRGSNQPQHF
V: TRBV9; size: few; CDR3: CASSVGYRDTGELFF
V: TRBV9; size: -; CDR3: CASSGQGGPYEQYF
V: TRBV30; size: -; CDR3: CAWRHDRARGELFF
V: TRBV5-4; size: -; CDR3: CASSPTGQAPREKLFF
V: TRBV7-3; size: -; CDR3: CASSSSVTQYF
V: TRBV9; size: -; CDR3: CASSPEPGANEKLFF
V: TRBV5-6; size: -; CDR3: CASSLDPGAVHTGELFF
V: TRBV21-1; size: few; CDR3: CASKLLANEQETQYF
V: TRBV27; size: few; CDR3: CASSHRGIDGYTF
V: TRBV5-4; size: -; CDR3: CASSSGLAGVRNEQFF
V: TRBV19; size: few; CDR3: CASSIRKGWGSSTGELFF
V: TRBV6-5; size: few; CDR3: CASRAQGMTYEQYF
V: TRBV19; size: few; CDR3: CASQNNYGSGANVLTF
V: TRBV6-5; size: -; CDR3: CASSYALGSGNTIYF
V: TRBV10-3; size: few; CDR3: CAISERTGGGTDTQYF
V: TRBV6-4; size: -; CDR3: CASSEGRSDTQYF
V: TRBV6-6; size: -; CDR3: CATFSGYSYEQYF
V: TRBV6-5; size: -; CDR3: CASSYPDRDEQYF
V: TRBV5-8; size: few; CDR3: CASSLSGQVGYTF
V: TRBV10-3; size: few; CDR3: CAITRTGEDTQYF
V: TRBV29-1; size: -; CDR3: CSVPRDRGTYEQYF
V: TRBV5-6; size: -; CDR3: CASSSTDGRYHEQYF
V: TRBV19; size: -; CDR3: CASSSADTQYF
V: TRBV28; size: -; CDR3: CANSGRAGEQYF
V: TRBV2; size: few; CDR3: CASSTGIGYGYTF
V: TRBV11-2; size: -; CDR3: CASRREGLYEQYF
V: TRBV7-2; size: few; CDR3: CASSLVGTYEQYF
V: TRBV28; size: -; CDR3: CASSPGLAGVGEQYF
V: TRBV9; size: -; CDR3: CASSSRAGTLTGANVLTF
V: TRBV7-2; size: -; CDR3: CASTVENQPQHF
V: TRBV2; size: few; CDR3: CASSEKFSDRALSYEQYF
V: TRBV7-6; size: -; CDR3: CASSPDRDVAFF
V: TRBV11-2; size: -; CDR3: CASLTSRKGKTQYF
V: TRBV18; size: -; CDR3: CASSPRQDAHEQYF
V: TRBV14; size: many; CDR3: CASRATASGEAFF
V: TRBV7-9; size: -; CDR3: CASSLEAGQYF
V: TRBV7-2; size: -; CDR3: CASSLDWGAYDTQYF
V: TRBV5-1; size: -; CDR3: CASSLPQTSGKPGNEQFF
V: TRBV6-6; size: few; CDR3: CASSYGRGNEQYF
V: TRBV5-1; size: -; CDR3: CASSLAGQASYEQYF
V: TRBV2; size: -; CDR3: CASNRFSNQPQHF
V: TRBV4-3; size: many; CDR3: CASSHPTGGKQYF
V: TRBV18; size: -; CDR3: CASSSGDYEQYF
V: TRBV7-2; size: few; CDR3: CASRSSSGNTIYF
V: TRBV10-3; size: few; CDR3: CAISEVKQILYGYTF
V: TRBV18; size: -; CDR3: CASSRTGTGNQETQYF
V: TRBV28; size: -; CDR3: CAIQEVGHYGYTF
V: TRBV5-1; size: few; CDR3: CASSRWGGPNSYEQYF
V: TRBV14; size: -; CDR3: CASSQGLQGPGYTF
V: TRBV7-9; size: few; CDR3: CASSPIRVRSNQPQHF
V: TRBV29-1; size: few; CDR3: CSVGKAWLHEQFF
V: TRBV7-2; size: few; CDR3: CASKGAGADTQYF
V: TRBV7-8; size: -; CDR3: CASALLGQGVSLHF
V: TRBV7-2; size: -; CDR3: CASSPQGPEQYF
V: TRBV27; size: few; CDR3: CASKGYGTEAFF
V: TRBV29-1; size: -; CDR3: CSVETVKGVTDTQYF
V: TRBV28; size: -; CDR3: CASSLLGGQGYNEQFF